The 28 T cell receptor beta chains below were found in one sample sequenced in a study of blood T cell repertoires in COVID-19. The table came from immunoSEQ multiplex PCR; TCRdb's copy has only in-frame clones and leaves some out. The profile shows about 230,000 clones, 81% of them singletons. Sample: peripheral blood. These receptors were obtained from a woman of 80 years or more with acute or convalescent COVID-19.

This chain joins TRBV13 and TRBJ2-3; 8 nucleotides line up with TRBD2. Germline V gene sequence: CDR1 PRHDT, CDR2 FYEKMQ (reference sequence). With 4 bases clipped from V and 1 base from J, the junction kept 13 bases outside the gene matches. The CDR3 has 18 residues. The CDR3: CASSSAIGRALGTDTQYF. The CDR3 nucleotides read TGTGCCAGCAGCTCCGCGATCGGGAGGGCCCTCGGCACAGATACGCAGTATTTT. The full variable domain, completed using reference TRBV13 and TRBJ2-3, is AAGVIQSPRHLIKEKRETATLKCYPIPRHDTVYWYQQGPGQDPQFLISFYEKMQSDKGSIPDRFSAQQFSDYHSELNMSSLELGDSALYFCASSSAIGRALGTDTQYFGPGTRLTVL.

The V gene is TRBV7-2, the J gene TRBJ2-1, with D unresolved. The CDR3 sequence is 15 residues long. Trimming cost V 5 bases and J 6 bases, with 17 bases left between them. Per germline, CDR1 SGHTA and CDR2 FQGNSA. The CDR3 DNA sequence: TGTGCCAGCAGCCCCCTAATACGCCGTAGCAATGAGCAGTTCTTC. Translating gives CASSPLIRRSNEQFF.

This clone has more than one count but fewer than ten. The chain links TRBV19 to TRBJ1-1, with 12 bases identical to TRBD1. Per germline, CDR1 LNHDA and CDR2 SQIVND (reference sequence). The J segment lost 7 bases and the V segment lost 0 bases, leaving 9 bases of the junction unmatched. The CDR3 length is 17 residues. The CDR3 DNA reads as TGTGCCAGTAGTATAGATATGGGACAGGGGGCGCGAGTTGAAGCTTTCTTT. The encoded protein is CASSIDMGQGARVEAFF.

V usage is TRBV5-4 and J usage is TRBJ1-1; the match to TRBD1 covers 7 bases. Germline V CDR1 and CDR2: SGHNT, YYREEE (reference sequence). V shed 3 bases, J shed 4 bases, and the junction held 3 bases outside the gene matches. The CDR3 spans 13 residues. The CDR3, as DNA: TGTGCCAGCAGCTCAACAGGGGTCACTGAAGCTTTCTTT. It encodes CASSSTGVTEAFF. Combining the CDR3 with reference TRBV5-4 and TRBJ1-1 gives the whole variable domain ETGVTQSPTHLIKTRGQQVTLRCSSQSGHNTVSWYQQALGQGPQFIFQYYREEENGRGNFPPRFSGLQFPNYSSELNVNALELDDSALYLCASSSTGVTEAFFGQGTRLTVV.

This sequence joins TRBV15 and TRBJ1-4; possibly TRBD1 for D (6 bases). Between the trimmed V and J ends, which lost 5 bases and 7 bases, there was a span of 11 bases. The CDR3 contains 13 residues. Germline V lookup: CDR1 LNHNV, CDR2 YYDKDF (reference sequence). CDR3 bases: TGTGCCACCAGCGCTAGGGGGTTTGAAAAACTGTTTTTT. It specifies CATSARGFEKLFF.

The gene calls are TRBV15 and TRBJ2-2; TRBD2 matches at 8 bases. This CDR3 region has 19 residues. Germline-derived CDR1 and CDR2 are LNHNV and YYDKDF (reference sequence). J gave up 4 bases and V 0 bases, and 13 bases lay outside the gene matches. CDR3 sequence (DNA): TGTGCCACCAGCAGAGATAGGGGCACTAGCGGAAGGACCACCGGGGAGCTGTTTTTT. The encoded protein is CATSRDRGTSGRTTGELFF.

This chain connects TRBV3-1 (or the pseudogene TRBV3-2) to TRBJ1-1; 8 bases are a match to TRBD1. Trimming at V came to 1 base and at J to 1 base, leaving 2 bases not matched to a gene. CDR1 is LGHDT, CDR2 YNNKEL, per germline (reference sequence). The CDR3 spans 15 residues. This CDR3 is CASSQGTGGNTEAFF. Written as DNA, the CDR3 is TGTGCCAGCAGCCAAGGTACAGGGGGGAACACTGAAGCTTTCTTT.

This chain joins TRBV18 and TRBJ2-7; tentatively, D is TRBD1 (7 bases). Trimming cost V 6 bases and J 3 bases, with 18 bases left between them. The CDR3 is made up of 15 amino acids. CDR1 is KGHSH, CDR2 LQKENI, per germline. The CDR3 DNA follows: TGTGCCAGCTCGTCGCGGGACAGTGCCATCTACGAGCAGTACTTC. Translation: CASSSRDSAIYEQYF. The full variable domain, with the rest looked up from reference TRBV18 and TRBJ2-7, is NAGVMQNPRHLVRRRGQEARLRCSPMKGHSHVYWYRQLPEEGLKFMVYLQKENIIDESGMPKERFSAEFPKEGPSILRIQQVVRGDSAAYFCASSSRDSAIYEQYFGPGTRLTVT.

A few counts support this clone. V usage is TRBV19 and J usage is TRBJ1-6; no firm D call. The CDR3 has 16 amino acids. Looked up from germline, CDR1 is LNHDA and CDR2 is SQIVND (reference sequence). V was pared by 3 bases and J by 1 base, with 10 bases between. CDR3 sequence (DNA): TGTGCCAGTAGTATGATGGGGAGTTCCTATAATTCACCCCTCCACTTT. Translating gives CASSMMGSSYNSPLHF.

This chain joins TRBV5-1 and TRBJ2-1; tentative D call: TRBD1 (6 bases). Trimming cost V 4 bases and J 4 bases, with 12 bases left between them. This CDR3 is built from 14 residues. Germline values: CDR1 SGHRS, CDR2 YFSETQ. CDR3: CASSAGTSYNEQFF. DNA of the CDR3: TGCGCCAGCAGCGCTGGGACAAGTTACAATGAGCAGTTCTTC. Full variable domain (outside the CDR3, taken from reference TRBV5-1 and TRBJ2-1): KAGVTQTPRYLIKTRGQQVTLSCSPISGHRSVSWYQQTPGQGLQFLFEYFSETQRNKGNFPGRFSGRQFSNSRSEMNVSTLELGDSALYLCASSAGTSYNEQFFGPGTRLTVL.

J is TRBJ1-1 and V is TRBV5-4, with D possibly being TRBD1 (6 bases). Trimming stripped 4 bases from V and 9 bases from J, with 16 bases between. CDR3 size: 13 residues. The V gene's germline CDR1 is SGHNT and CDR2 YYREEE (reference sequence). CDR3 coding DNA: TGTGCCAGCAGCCTGTCGGACAGTAATAAAGCTTTCTTT. This translates into CASSLSDSNKAFF.

Here the CDR3 reads CASSYPGLAGAGETQYF. CDR3 sequence (DNA): TGTGCCAGCAGTTATCCGGGACTAGCGGGGGCCGGAGAGACCCAGTACTTC. The V gene is TRBV6-2 or TRBV6-3, the J gene TRBJ2-5; 14 bases are a match to TRBD2. Per the germline V gene, CDR1 is MNHEY and CDR2 is SVGEGT. The V and J ends lost 3 bases and 4 bases, in that order; junction bases with no gene match: 7. The CDR3 sequence is 17 residues long.

The rearrangement uses TRBV5-1 and TRBJ1-2; TRBD1 is a possible D gene (5 bases). CDR3 length: 14 residues. The germline V gene encodes CDR1 SGHRS and CDR2 YFSETQ. Trimming took 0 bases from V and 7 from J, leaving 13 bases between them. The chain's CDR3 is CASSLDSGKVGYTF. The CDR3 nucleotides are TGCGCCAGCAGCTTGGATTCAGGGAAGGTTGGCTACACCTTC.

This sequence joins TRBV4-2 and TRBJ2-3; D remains unclear. Between the trimmed V and J ends, which lost 5 bases and 0 bases, there was a span of 15 bases. The CDR3 loop spans 16 amino acids. Germline values: CDR1 LGHNA, CDR2 YNFKEQ. Written as DNA, the CDR3 is TGTGCCAGCAGCTTCGAGGCTTCTACTAGCACAGATACGCAGTATTTT. Its translation is CASSFEASTSTDTQYF.

The J gene is TRBJ1-1, the V gene TRBV4-2; D is possibly TRBD1 (6 bases). CDR1 is LGHNA and CDR2 is YNFKEQ in the germline V gene. CDR3 length: 16 amino acids. V dropped 5 bases and J dropped 4 bases, with 20 bases sitting between them. The CDR3 protein is CASSITGHLSGTEAFF. As DNA, the CDR3 is TGTGCCAGCAGCATAACGGGACACTTAAGCGGCACTGAAGCTTTCTTT.

The chain uses TRBV5-1 and TRBJ2-1; TRBD1 aligns across 9 bases. Losses at the gene ends were 5 bases for V and 4 bases for J; bases not matched to a gene: 7. The CDR3 is 15 amino acids. CDR1 is SGHRS, CDR2 YFSETQ, per germline. CDR3 DNA: TGCGCCAGCAGTTCGGGACAGGGAATTTACAATGAGCAGTTCTTC. Translating gives CASSSGQGIYNEQFF.

This clone was counted once. V gene TRBV30 combines with J gene TRBJ2-2, with TRBD1 identical over 10 bases. With V trimmed by 1 base and J by 4 bases, 3 bases remained unmatched. Germline lookup yields CDR1 GTSNPN and CDR2 SVGIG (reference sequence). The CDR3 consists of 15 residues. In nucleotides, the CDR3 is TGTGCCTGGAGTGCTGGACAGGGGGGCACCGGGGAGCTGTTTTTT. Translated: CAWSAGQGGTGELFF.

The J gene is TRBJ1-1, the V gene TRBV10-3; 10 bases align to TRBD1. Germline CDR1 and CDR2: ENHRY and SYGVKD. V dropped 7 bases and J dropped 3; count of bases not matched to a gene: 5. This CDR3 spans 14 amino acids. The CDR3 DNA reads as TGTGCCATCACCGGGACAGGGGAAGACACTGAAGCTTTCTTT. Translated, it gives CAITGTGEDTEAFF.

The rearrangement uses TRBV15 and TRBJ2-2; a possible D gene is TRBD2 (5 bases). Germline CDR1 and CDR2: LNHNV and YYDKDF (reference sequence). The CDR3 runs 14 residues. V dropped 0 bases and J dropped 6 bases, with 8 bases sitting between them. The CDR3 here is CATSRDSGAGELFF. CDR3 coding DNA: TGTGCCACCAGCAGAGATTCCGGGGCCGGGGAGCTGTTTTTT.

This chain joins TRBV4-1 and TRBJ2-1; TRBD2 matches 7 bases. Germline CDR1 is MGHRA and CDR2 is YSYEKL. This CDR3 spans 15 amino acids. V gave up 2 bases and J gave up 5 bases; unmatched junction bases: 6. DNA of the CDR3: TGCGCCAGCAGCCAACGCACTAGCGCAGACAATGAGCAGTTCTTC. Translated: CASSQRTSADNEQFF.

This sequence joins TRBV28 and TRBJ2-5, with TRBD2 as a possible D gene (6 bases). This CDR3 contains 14 residues. CDR1 MDHEN and CDR2 SYDVKM come from the germline V gene. Trimming removed 0 bases at V and 6 bases at J, with 11 bases between. The CDR3 coding sequence is TGTGCCAGCAGTTTATGGGAGGGTGGGAAGACCCAGTACTTC. Translated: CASSLWEGGKTQYF.

The CDR3 sequence is CASSSALAGGKDEQFF. In DNA, the CDR3 is TGCGCCAGCAGCTCTGCGTTAGCGGGGGGCAAGGATGAGCAGTTCTTC. The chain couples TRBV5-1 to TRBJ2-1, with 10 nucleotides matching TRBD2. The germline V gene encodes CDR1 SGHRS and CDR2 YFSETQ. After removal of 3 bases from V and 8 bases from J, the junction contained 11 bases not matched to a gene. This CDR3 contains 16 residues. The entire variable domain, with the rest obtained from reference TRBV5-1 and TRBJ2-1, is as follows: KAGVTQTPRYLIKTRGQQVTLSCSPISGHRSVSWYQQTPGQGLQFLFEYFSETQRNKGNFPGRFSGRQFSNSRSEMNVSTLELGDSALYLCASSSALAGGKDEQFFGPGTRLTVL.

With respect to this clone: The same CDR3 is also encoded by other DNA sequences in this sample. V gene TRBV5-4 combines with J gene TRBJ1-3; possibly TRBD1 for D (5 bases). The ends were cut back, 0 bases at V and 0 bases at J, with 7 bases in the middle. The germline CDR1 and CDR2 sequences are SGHNT and YYREEE (reference sequence). The CDR3 runs to 15 residues. The CDR3 here is CASSLGTPSGNTIYF. The DNA of the CDR3 is TGTGCCAGCAGCTTGGGGACACCCTCTGGAAACACCATATATTTT.

The J gene is TRBJ1-1, the V gene TRBV11-3, with 7 bases fitting TRBD1. Germline CDR1 is SGHNT and CDR2 is YENEEA. This CDR3 spans 20 amino acids. J lost 1 base, V lost 0 bases, and 17 bases had no gene match. The CDR3 DNA reads TGTGCCAGCAGCTTAGATTCGGGCCTGACTAGGACAGGAGAGAACACTGAAGCTTTCTTT. Residues: CASSLDSGLTRTGENTEAFF.

Notes on this clone: The same CDR3 is also encoded by other DNA sequences in this sample. V and J are TRBV12-3 or TRBV12-4 and TRBJ1-2; possible D gene TRBD1, 5 bases. V was trimmed by 6 bases and J by 1 base, leaving 9 bases between them. CDR3 length: 13 amino acids. The CDR3 region is CASSPDSNYGYTF. As DNA, the CDR3 is TGTGCCAGCAGCCCCGACAGTAACTATGGCTACACCTTC.

In this sample, this clone turned up once. J is TRBJ1-3 and V is TRBV5-1; D may be TRBD1 (5 bases). CDR1 SGHRS and CDR2 YFSETQ come from the germline V gene. The germline V and J ends were trimmed by 4 bases and 0 bases, with 14 bases remaining between them. The CDR3 length is 16 residues. The CDR3 here is CASSPRSDNSGNTIYF. CDR3 DNA sequence: TGCGCCAGCAGCCCCCGGTCGGACAACTCTGGAAACACCATATATTTT.

There are many counts of this clone. In DNA form, the CDR3 reads TGCGCCAGCAGCCACCGCCCAGGGACTAATGAAAAACTGTTTTTT. Translation: CASSHRPGTNEKLFF. This chain uses TRBV4-1 with TRBJ1-4; tentative D call: TRBD1 (5 bases). The CDR3 is 15 amino acids. Germline V gives CDR1 MGHRA, CDR2 YSYEKL. V was clipped by 3 bases and J by 2 bases, with 10 bases between them.

This clone was seen just once. The V and J genes are TRBV4-1 and TRBJ1-2, with D possibly being TRBD1 (6 bases). Germline assignment: CDR1 MGHRA and CDR2 YSYEKL. Trimming took off 1 base at V and 5 bases at J, with 14 bases between the two ends. This CDR3 contains 15 residues. CDR3 amino acids: CASSQVQGRGYGYTF. The CDR3 DNA follows: TGCGCCAGCAGCCAAGTACAGGGAAGGGGGTATGGCTACACCTTC.